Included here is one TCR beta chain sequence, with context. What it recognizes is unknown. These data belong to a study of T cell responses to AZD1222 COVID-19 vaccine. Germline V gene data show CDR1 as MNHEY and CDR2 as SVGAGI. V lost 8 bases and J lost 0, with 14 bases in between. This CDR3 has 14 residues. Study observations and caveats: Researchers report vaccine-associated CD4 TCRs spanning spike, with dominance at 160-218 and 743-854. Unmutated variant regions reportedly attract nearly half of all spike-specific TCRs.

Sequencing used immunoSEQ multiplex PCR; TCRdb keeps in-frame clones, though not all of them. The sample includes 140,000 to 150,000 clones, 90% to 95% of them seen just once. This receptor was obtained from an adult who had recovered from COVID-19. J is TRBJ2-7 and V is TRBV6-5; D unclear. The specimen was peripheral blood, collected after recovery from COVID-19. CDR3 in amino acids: CASRRVLSSYEQYF. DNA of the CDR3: TGTGCCAGCCGACGAGTTTTAAGCTCCTACGAGCAGTACTTC.